This T cell receptor (beta chain) was observed in a study of regulatory T cells in long-lasting Graves disease. General study results and limits: Since the sample size was small, accuracy may have been reduced.

On this clonotype: Its antigen is as yet unknown.

With iRepertoire HTBI primers and Arm-PCR of CDR3 regions, TCR beta libraries were built. TCRdb re-analysed the multiplex PCR reads in MiXCR, keeping a single row per CDR3 protein. The top ten hold under 55% of the sample, which has 500,000 to 800,000 distinct CDR3 sequences, about 30% seen once. Regarding time point: persistent/refractory GD, antithyroid drugs over 5 years with positive TRAb. From PBMCs, RNA was extracted and then used to make the TCR library. The sample consisted of peripheral blood mononuclear cells (PBMCs), taken when the disease was refractory, from a patient treated with antithyroid drugs. This receptor was obtained from a female donor with Graves disease.

The CDR3: CASSENRGYQLRDSPLHF. In nucleotides, the CDR3 is TGTGCCAGCAGTGAAAACAGGGGATATCAACTTCGGGATTCACCCCTCCACTTT. The chain employs TRBV6-1 and TRBJ1-6, with 7 bases aligning to TRBD1. Germline assignment: CDR1 MNHNS and CDR2 SASEGT. This CDR3 has 18 residues. J was trimmed by 8 bases and V by 2 bases; bases with no gene match: 15.